This T cell receptor (beta chain) emerged from a study of blood T cells in healthy people across ages. This CDR3 is built from 12 residues. The germline V gene encodes CDR1 MDHEN and CDR2 SYDVKM. The V segment lost 4 bases and the J segment 11 bases; nucleotides outside the gene matches: 4. Next came a second PCR, run for roughly 6 to 11 cycles, which used a sample-barcoded 5' primer along with a J-beta primer mix. Using its own MiXCR run on the 5' RACE reads, TCRdb lists one record per CDR3 protein. The sample shows fewer than 800,000 distinct CDR3 sequences, roughly 25% of them seen only once. The sample also formed part of further work on T cells of mothers and their children.

Sample: blood. This receptor was obtained from a boy aged 5 to 17 in good health. The chain carries TRBV28 and TRBJ2-3; 9 positions agree with TRBD2. The CDR3 is CASSSSGTGQYF. The CDR3 DNA reads TGTGCCAGCAGTTCTAGCGGGACGGGGCAGTATTTT.